Listed below are T cell receptor beta chains from one sample, sequenced in a study of CD4 T cells in relation to SARS-CoV-2 and coronaviruses. Profiled with immunoSEQ multiplex PCR; TCRdb holds only in-frame clones, not every one. The data hold about 21,000 clones, with about three quarters observed a single time. Antigens for these TCRs are unknown. Sequencing was done on a sample of CD4+ T cells from PBMCs, cultured in vitro. The receptor set was obtained from a human donor in good health. The CDR3 runs from the conserved cysteine through the conserved F or W. Fields, in order: J gene, V gene, clone size, D gene, CDR3 protein, CDR3 DNA. The D gene is left open where the match is weak. Where a row states a size, it is once, few, many or the class of an expanded clone; other rows omit it.

j_call: TRBJ1-5
v_call: TRBV30
clone_size: .
d_call: .
cdr3_aa: CAWSLEGNQPQHF
cdr3_nt: TGTGCCTGGAGTCTGGAGGGAAATCAGCCCCAGCATTTT

j_call: TRBJ2-7
v_call: TRBV5-8
clone_size: .
d_call: .
cdr3_aa: CASSLSHVHEQYF
cdr3_nt: TGTGCCAGCAGCTTGAGCCACGTCCACGAGCAGTACTTC

j_call: TRBJ2-1
v_call: TRBV24-1
clone_size: .
d_call: .
cdr3_aa: CATSVTADNEQFF
cdr3_nt: TGTGCCACCAGTGTTACGGCAGACAATGAGCAGTTCTTC

j_call: TRBJ1-5
v_call: TRBV28
clone_size: .
d_call: .
cdr3_aa: CAIRLGNQPQHF
cdr3_nt: TGTGCCATCCGTTTGGGCAATCAGCCCCAGCATTTT

j_call: TRBJ2-1
v_call: TRBV7-8
clone_size: .
d_call: TRBD1
cdr3_aa: CASSRDRAANEQFF
cdr3_nt: TGTGCCAGCAGCAGAGACAGGGCGGCCAATGAGCAGTTCTTC

j_call: TRBJ1-1
v_call: TRBV10-3
clone_size: .
d_call: TRBD1
cdr3_aa: CAISESGLTDRGIIF
cdr3_nt: TGTGCCATCAGTGAGTCCGGTCTCACGGACAGGGGGATCATCTTT

j_call: TRBJ2-1
v_call: TRBV3-1/TRBV3-2
clone_size: .
d_call: .
cdr3_aa: CASSLPLGEQFF
cdr3_nt: TGTGCCAGCAGCCTCCCCTTGGGTGAGCAGTTCTTC

j_call: TRBJ1-2
v_call: TRBV30
clone_size: .
d_call: TRBD1
cdr3_aa: CAWTKQGKAEGYTF
cdr3_nt: TGTGCCTGGACTAAACAGGGGAAGGCAGAAGGCTACACCTTC

j_call: TRBJ2-5
v_call: TRBV9
clone_size: .
d_call: .
cdr3_aa: CASSVGQGGETQYF
cdr3_nt: TGTGCCAGCAGCGTAGGACAGGGAGGGGAGACCCAGTACTTC

j_call: TRBJ1-1
v_call: TRBV6-5
clone_size: .
d_call: TRBD1
cdr3_aa: CATSTGKYTEAFF
cdr3_nt: TGTGCCACCTCGACAGGGAAGTACACTGAAGCTTTCTTT

j_call: TRBJ2-1
v_call: TRBV30
clone_size: .
d_call: TRBD1
cdr3_aa: CAWSKGTGARDEQFF
cdr3_nt: TGTGCCTGGAGTAAAGGGACAGGGGCACGAGATGAGCAGTTCTTC

j_call: TRBJ2-2
v_call: TRBV7-3
clone_size: few
d_call: .
cdr3_aa: CASSPGSSGELFF
cdr3_nt: TGTGCCAGCAGCCCCGGGTCTTCCGGGGAGCTGTTTTTT

j_call: TRBJ2-1
v_call: TRBV18
clone_size: few
d_call: .
cdr3_aa: CASSPQVGSSYNEQFF
cdr3_nt: TGTGCCAGCTCACCACAGGTGGGGAGCTCCTACAATGAGCAGTTCTTC

j_call: TRBJ1-1
v_call: TRBV12-3/TRBV12-4
clone_size: few
d_call: .
cdr3_aa: CASSRGGTEAFF
cdr3_nt: TGTGCCAGCAGCAGGGGAGGAACTGAAGCTTTCTTT

j_call: TRBJ1-5
v_call: TRBV30
clone_size: .
d_call: .
cdr3_aa: CAWSVGRDQPQHF
cdr3_nt: TGTGCCTGGAGTGTAGGAAGGGACCAGCCCCAGCATTTT

j_call: TRBJ1-1
v_call: TRBV5-1
clone_size: .
d_call: .
cdr3_aa: CASSLAGSLNTEAFF
cdr3_nt: TGCGCCAGCAGCTTGGCAGGGTCCCTGAACACTGAAGCTTTCTTT

j_call: TRBJ2-1
v_call: TRBV18
clone_size: .
d_call: .
cdr3_aa: CASSMTRSDGGNNEQFF
cdr3_nt: TGTGCCAGCTCAATGACACGGTCGGATGGTGGTAACAATGAGCAGTTCTTC

j_call: TRBJ1-4
v_call: TRBV19
clone_size: few
d_call: .
cdr3_aa: CASSTQGKGNEKLFF
cdr3_nt: TGTGCCAGTAGTACACAGGGAAAGGGAAATGAAAAACTGTTTTTT

j_call: TRBJ2-2
v_call: TRBV11-3
clone_size: .
d_call: TRBD1
cdr3_aa: CASSLWTGGGTGELFF
cdr3_nt: TGTGCCAGCAGCCTATGGACAGGGGGTGGCACCGGGGAGCTGTTTTTT

j_call: TRBJ2-3
v_call: TRBV25-1
clone_size: .
d_call: TRBD1
cdr3_aa: CASQQGASSTDTQYF
cdr3_nt: TGTGCCAGCCAACAGGGGGCGTCAAGCACAGATACGCAGTATTTT

j_call: TRBJ2-7
v_call: TRBV7-9
clone_size: .
d_call: TRBD2
cdr3_aa: CASMLAGGLYEQYF
cdr3_nt: TGTGCCAGCATGCTAGCGGGAGGGCTCTACGAGCAGTACTTC

j_call: TRBJ2-2
v_call: TRBV29-1
clone_size: .
d_call: .
cdr3_aa: CSVLGGGSTGELFF
cdr3_nt: TGCAGCGTTCTGGGGGGCGGGAGCACCGGGGAGCTGTTTTTT

j_call: TRBJ2-7
v_call: TRBV2
clone_size: few
d_call: .
cdr3_aa: CASSGLTGPYEQYF
cdr3_nt: TGTGCCAGCAGTGGGTTGACCGGACCCTACGAGCAGTACTTC

j_call: TRBJ1-3
v_call: TRBV5-1
clone_size: .
d_call: .
cdr3_aa: CASTTSGVSGNTIYF
cdr3_nt: TGCGCCAGCACGACATCGGGGGTTTCTGGAAACACCATATATTTT

j_call: TRBJ1-3
v_call: TRBV5-4
clone_size: few
d_call: TRBD1
cdr3_aa: CASSFRQGRSSGNTIYF
cdr3_nt: TGTGCCAGCAGCTTTAGACAGGGAAGGAGCTCTGGAAACACCATATATTTT

j_call: TRBJ2-7
v_call: TRBV6-5
clone_size: .
d_call: TRBD2
cdr3_aa: CASSYKRGQYYEQYF
cdr3_nt: TGTGCCAGCAGTTACAAGCGGGGCCAATACTACGAGCAGTACTTC

j_call: TRBJ1-1
v_call: TRBV10-2
clone_size: .
d_call: .
cdr3_aa: CASSELTEAFF
cdr3_nt: TGCGCCAGCAGTGAACTGACTGAAGCTTTCTTT

j_call: TRBJ2-7
v_call: TRBV6-5
clone_size: .
d_call: .
cdr3_aa: CASSPDRKYEQYF
cdr3_nt: TGTGCCAGCAGTCCCGACAGGAAATACGAGCAGTACTTC

j_call: TRBJ2-7
v_call: TRBV6-5
clone_size: .
d_call: TRBD1
cdr3_aa: CAIGTDEQYF
cdr3_nt: TGTGCCATCGGGACAGACGAGCAGTACTTC

j_call: TRBJ1-5
v_call: TRBV15
clone_size: .
d_call: .
cdr3_aa: CATSRDNSGAFQPQHF
cdr3_nt: TGTGCCACCAGCAGAGATAATTCAGGGGCCTTTCAGCCCCAGCATTTT

j_call: TRBJ2-7
v_call: TRBV10-3
clone_size: .
d_call: TRBD1
cdr3_aa: CAIGTGDHEQYF
cdr3_nt: TGTGCCATCGGGACAGGGGATCACGAGCAGTACTTC

j_call: TRBJ2-3
v_call: TRBV2
clone_size: .
d_call: TRBD2
cdr3_aa: CASRKTWLAAPRVTQYF
cdr3_nt: TGTGCCAGCAGAAAGACTTGGCTAGCGGCCCCACGAGTTACGCAGTATTTT

j_call: TRBJ2-5
v_call: TRBV4-2
clone_size: .
d_call: .
cdr3_aa: CASSPGRPSQETQYF
cdr3_nt: TGTGCCAGCAGCCCGGGGCGCCCGAGTCAAGAGACCCAGTACTTC

j_call: TRBJ2-2
v_call: TRBV30
clone_size: once
d_call: .
cdr3_aa: CAWSVGGRDTGELFF
cdr3_nt: TGTGCCTGGAGTGTAGGGGGGCGGGACACCGGGGAGCTGTTTTTT

j_call: TRBJ2-5
v_call: TRBV21-1
clone_size: once
d_call: .
cdr3_aa: CASSKVQFAGGEETQYF
cdr3_nt: TGTGCCAGCAGCAAAGTTCAATTCGCGGGAGGGGAAGAGACCCAGTACTTC

j_call: TRBJ2-2
v_call: TRBV7-3
clone_size: .
d_call: .
cdr3_aa: CASSPHLFGTNTGELFF
cdr3_nt: TGTGCCAGCAGCCCGCACCTTTTCGGGACGAACACCGGGGAGCTGTTTTTT

j_call: TRBJ2-7
v_call: TRBV28
clone_size: .
d_call: TRBD1
cdr3_aa: CASSPGQIPYQQYF
cdr3_nt: TGTGCCAGCAGTCCGGGACAGATTCCATACCAGCAGTACTTC

j_call: TRBJ2-5
v_call: TRBV12-3/TRBV12-4
clone_size: .
d_call: TRBD2
cdr3_aa: CASSGGGETQYF
cdr3_nt: TGTGCCAGCAGTGGCGGGGGGGAGACCCAGTACTTC

j_call: TRBJ2-3
v_call: TRBV18
clone_size: once
d_call: TRBD1
cdr3_aa: CASSPGQGAMDTQYF
cdr3_nt: TGTGCCAGCTCACCAGGACAGGGGGCTATGGATACGCAGTATTTT

j_call: TRBJ1-1
v_call: TRBV6-5
clone_size: .
d_call: TRBD1
cdr3_aa: CASSYKTGVNTEAFF
cdr3_nt: TGTGCCAGCAGTTATAAGACAGGGGTGAACACTGAAGCTTTCTTT

j_call: TRBJ1-3
v_call: TRBV29-1
clone_size: .
d_call: .
cdr3_aa: CSVETDGNTIYF
cdr3_nt: TGCAGCGTTGAAACGGATGGAAACACCATATATTTT

j_call: TRBJ1-3
v_call: TRBV6-1
clone_size: .
d_call: .
cdr3_aa: CASSEALLDVGNTIYF
cdr3_nt: TGTGCCAGCAGTGAAGCGCTTCTAGACGTCGGAAACACCATATATTTT

j_call: TRBJ2-2
v_call: TRBV9
clone_size: few
d_call: TRBD2
cdr3_aa: CASSAALAGAGGELFF
cdr3_nt: TGTGCCAGCAGCGCGGCGCTAGCGGGAGCAGGAGGGGAGCTGTTTTTT

j_call: TRBJ1-2
v_call: TRBV7-3
clone_size: once
d_call: TRBD1
cdr3_aa: CASSKQGAGYGYTF
cdr3_nt: TGTGCCAGCAGCAAACAGGGGGCGGGCTATGGCTACACCTTC

j_call: TRBJ1-1
v_call: TRBV24-1
clone_size: .
d_call: .
cdr3_aa: CATSDSVGTEAFF
cdr3_nt: TGTGCCACCAGTGATTCGGTGGGCACTGAAGCTTTCTTT

j_call: TRBJ1-3
v_call: TRBV2
clone_size: few
d_call: .
cdr3_aa: CASDDGGNTIYF
cdr3_nt: TGTGCCAGCGACGACGGTGGAAACACCATATATTTT

j_call: TRBJ1-3
v_call: TRBV6-1
clone_size: .
d_call: .
cdr3_aa: CASSDGPSGNTIYF
cdr3_nt: TGTGCCAGCAGTGATGGGCCCTCTGGAAACACCATATATTTT

j_call: TRBJ1-5
v_call: TRBV19
clone_size: .
d_call: TRBD1
cdr3_aa: CASSGRTGEQPQHF
cdr3_nt: TGTGCCAGTAGTGGGCGGACAGGGGAACAGCCCCAGCATTTT

j_call: TRBJ2-3
v_call: TRBV7-3
clone_size: .
d_call: .
cdr3_aa: CASSPARVSTDTQYF
cdr3_nt: TGTGCCAGCAGTCCCGCTAGAGTTAGCACAGATACGCAGTATTTT

j_call: TRBJ1-2
v_call: TRBV3-1/TRBV3-2
clone_size: .
d_call: .
cdr3_aa: CASSQEGGFYGYTF
cdr3_nt: TGTGCCAGCAGCCAAGAGGGCGGGTTCTATGGCTACACCTTC

j_call: TRBJ1-1
v_call: TRBV27
clone_size: few
d_call: .
cdr3_aa: CASSPPAREAFF
cdr3_nt: TGTGCCAGCAGTCCCCCGGCCCGTGAAGCTTTCTTT

j_call: TRBJ1-6
v_call: TRBV10-3
clone_size: .
d_call: .
cdr3_aa: CAISDLSSSYNSPLHF
cdr3_nt: TGTGCCATCAGTGACCTAAGTAGCTCCTATAATTCACCCCTCCACTTT

j_call: TRBJ2-1
v_call: TRBV27
clone_size: few
d_call: .
cdr3_aa: CASSVVIGNEQFF
cdr3_nt: TGTGCCAGCAGTGTTGTCATTGGCAATGAGCAGTTCTTC

j_call: TRBJ2-3
v_call: TRBV5-4
clone_size: .
d_call: .
cdr3_aa: CASSTPEPDTQYF
cdr3_nt: TGTGCCAGCAGCACCCCCGAACCAGATACGCAGTATTTT